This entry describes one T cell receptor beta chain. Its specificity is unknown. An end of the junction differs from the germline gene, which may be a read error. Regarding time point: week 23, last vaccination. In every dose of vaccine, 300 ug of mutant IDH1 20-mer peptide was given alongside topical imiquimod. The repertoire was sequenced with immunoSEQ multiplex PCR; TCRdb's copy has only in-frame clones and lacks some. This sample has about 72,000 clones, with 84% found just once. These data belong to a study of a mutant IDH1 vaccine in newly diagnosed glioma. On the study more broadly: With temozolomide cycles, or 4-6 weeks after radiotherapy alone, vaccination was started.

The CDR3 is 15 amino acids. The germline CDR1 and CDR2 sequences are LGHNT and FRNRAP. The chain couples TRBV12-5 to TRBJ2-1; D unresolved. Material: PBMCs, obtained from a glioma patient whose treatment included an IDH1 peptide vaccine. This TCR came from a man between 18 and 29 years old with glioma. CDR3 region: CASMGTLLDPNGQFF. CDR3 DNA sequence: TGTGCTAGTATGGGTACTCTCCTCGACCCGAATGGGCAGTTCTTC. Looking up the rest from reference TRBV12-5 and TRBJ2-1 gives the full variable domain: DARVTQTPRHKVTEMGQEVTMRCQPILGHNTVFWYRQTMMQGLELLAYFRNRAPLDDSGMPKDRFSAEMPDATLATLKIQPSEPRDSAVYFCASMGTLLDPNGQFFGPGTRLTVL.